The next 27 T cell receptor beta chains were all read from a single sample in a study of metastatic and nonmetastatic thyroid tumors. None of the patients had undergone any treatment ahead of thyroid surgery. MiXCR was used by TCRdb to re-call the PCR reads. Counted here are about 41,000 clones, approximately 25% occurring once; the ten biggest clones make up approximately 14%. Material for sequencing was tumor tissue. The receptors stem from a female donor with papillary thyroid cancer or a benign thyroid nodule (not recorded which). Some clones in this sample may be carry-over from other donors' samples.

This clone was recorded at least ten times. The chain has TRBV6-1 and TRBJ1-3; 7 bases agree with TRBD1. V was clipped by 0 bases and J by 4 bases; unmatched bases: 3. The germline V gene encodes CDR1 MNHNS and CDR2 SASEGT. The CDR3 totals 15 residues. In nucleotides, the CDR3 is TGTGCCAGCAGTGAAGCTCAGGGGGAGGGAAACACCATATATTTT. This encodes CASSEAQGEGNTIYF.

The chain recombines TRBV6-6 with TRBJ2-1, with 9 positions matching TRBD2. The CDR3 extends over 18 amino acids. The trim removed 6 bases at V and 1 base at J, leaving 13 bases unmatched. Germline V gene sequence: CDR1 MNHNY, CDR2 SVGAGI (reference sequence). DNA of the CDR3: TGTGCCAGCAGACCCCGACTAGCGGTGGTGCCTTCCTACAATGAGCAGTTCTTC. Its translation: CASRPRLAVVPSYNEQFF.

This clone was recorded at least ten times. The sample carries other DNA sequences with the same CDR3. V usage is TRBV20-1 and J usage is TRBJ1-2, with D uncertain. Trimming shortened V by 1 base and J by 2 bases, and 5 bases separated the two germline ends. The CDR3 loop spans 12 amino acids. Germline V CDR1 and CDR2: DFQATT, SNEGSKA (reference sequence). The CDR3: CSARGANYGYTF. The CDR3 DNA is TGCAGTGCTAGAGGGGCGAACTATGGCTACACCTTC.

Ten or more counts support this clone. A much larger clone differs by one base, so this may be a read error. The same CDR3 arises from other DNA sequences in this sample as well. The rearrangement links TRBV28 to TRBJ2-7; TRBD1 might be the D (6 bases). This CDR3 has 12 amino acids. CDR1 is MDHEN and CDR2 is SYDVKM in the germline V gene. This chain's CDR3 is CASRDINYEQYF. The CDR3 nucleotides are TGCGCCAGCCGGGACATTAACTACGAGCAGTACTTC.

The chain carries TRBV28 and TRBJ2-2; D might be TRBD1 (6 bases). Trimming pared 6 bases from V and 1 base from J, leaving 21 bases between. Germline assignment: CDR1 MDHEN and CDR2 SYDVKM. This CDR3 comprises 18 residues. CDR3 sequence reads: CASRPIKMDRGNTGELFF. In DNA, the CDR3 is TGTGCCAGCAGACCCATCAAAATGGACAGAGGGAACACCGGGGAGCTGTTTTTT.

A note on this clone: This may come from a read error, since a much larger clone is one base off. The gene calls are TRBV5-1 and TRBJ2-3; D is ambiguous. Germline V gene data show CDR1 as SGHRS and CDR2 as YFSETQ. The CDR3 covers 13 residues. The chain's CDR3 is CAISLLSTDTQYF. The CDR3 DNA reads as TGCGCCATCAGCTTACTTAGCACAGATACGCAGTATTTT.

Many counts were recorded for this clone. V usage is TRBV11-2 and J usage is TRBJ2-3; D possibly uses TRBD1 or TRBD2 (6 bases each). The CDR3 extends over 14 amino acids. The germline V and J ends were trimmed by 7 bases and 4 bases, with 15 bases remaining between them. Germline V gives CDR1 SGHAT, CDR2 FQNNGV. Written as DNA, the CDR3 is TGTGCCAGCACCCTAGGAGGGGGAGCAGATACGCAGTATTTT. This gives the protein CASTLGGGADTQYF.

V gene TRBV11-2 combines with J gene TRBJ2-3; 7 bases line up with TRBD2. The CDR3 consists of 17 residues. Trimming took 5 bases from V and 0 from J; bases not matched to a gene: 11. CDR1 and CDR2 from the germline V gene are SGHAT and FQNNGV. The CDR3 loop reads CASSKRVLATSTDTQYF. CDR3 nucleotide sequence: TGTGCCAGCAGCAAACGTGTACTAGCGACTAGCACAGATACGCAGTATTTT.

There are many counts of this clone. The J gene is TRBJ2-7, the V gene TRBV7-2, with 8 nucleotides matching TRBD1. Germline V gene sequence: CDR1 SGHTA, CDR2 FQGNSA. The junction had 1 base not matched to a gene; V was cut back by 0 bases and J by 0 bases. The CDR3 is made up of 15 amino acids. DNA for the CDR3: TGTGCCAGCAGCTTAGCCGGGACAGGCTCCTACGAGCAGTACTTC. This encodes CASSLAGTGSYEQYF.

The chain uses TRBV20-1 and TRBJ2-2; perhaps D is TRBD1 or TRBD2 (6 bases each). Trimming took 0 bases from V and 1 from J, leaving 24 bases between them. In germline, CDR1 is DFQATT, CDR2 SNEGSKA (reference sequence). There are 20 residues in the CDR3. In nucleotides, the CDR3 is TGCAGTGCTAGAGATTCCCTAACATTAAAGGGGGGCCGGAACACCGGGGAGCTGTTTTTT. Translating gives CSARDSLTLKGGRNTGELFF.

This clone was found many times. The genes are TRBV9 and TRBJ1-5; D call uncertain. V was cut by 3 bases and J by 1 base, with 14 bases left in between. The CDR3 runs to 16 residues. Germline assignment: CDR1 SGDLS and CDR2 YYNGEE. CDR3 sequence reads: CASSGVTANSNQPQHF. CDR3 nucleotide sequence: TGTGCCAGCAGCGGAGTGACGGCGAACAGCAATCAGCCCCAGCATTTT.

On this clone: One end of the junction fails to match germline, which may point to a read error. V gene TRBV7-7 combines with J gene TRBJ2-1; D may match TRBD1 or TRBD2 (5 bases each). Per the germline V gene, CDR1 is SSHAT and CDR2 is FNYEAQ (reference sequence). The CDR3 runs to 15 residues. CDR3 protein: CASSLGAAGYNEQFF. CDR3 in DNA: TGTGCTAGCAGCTTAGGGGCTGCGGGTTACAATGAGCAGTTCTTC.

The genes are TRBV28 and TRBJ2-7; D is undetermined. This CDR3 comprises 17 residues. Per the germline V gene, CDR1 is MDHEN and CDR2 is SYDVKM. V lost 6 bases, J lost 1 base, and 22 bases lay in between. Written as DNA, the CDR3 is TGTGCCAGCAGCACCCCAGTACAGCTCTTCTGGTCCTACGAGCAGTACTTC. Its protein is CASSTPVQLFWSYEQYF.

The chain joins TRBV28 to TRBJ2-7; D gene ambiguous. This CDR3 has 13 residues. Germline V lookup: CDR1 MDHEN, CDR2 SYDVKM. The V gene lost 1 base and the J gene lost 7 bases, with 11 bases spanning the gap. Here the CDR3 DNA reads TGTGCCAGCAGTTTATTAGCACCCGTAGAGCAGTACTTC. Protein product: CASSLLAPVEQYF.

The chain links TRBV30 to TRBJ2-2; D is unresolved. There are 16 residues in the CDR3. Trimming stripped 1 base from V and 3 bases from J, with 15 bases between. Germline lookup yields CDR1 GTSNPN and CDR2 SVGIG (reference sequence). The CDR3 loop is CAWSAPLGRHTGELFF. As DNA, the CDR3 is TGTGCCTGGAGTGCGCCCCTTGGACGGCACACCGGGGAGCTGTTTTTT.

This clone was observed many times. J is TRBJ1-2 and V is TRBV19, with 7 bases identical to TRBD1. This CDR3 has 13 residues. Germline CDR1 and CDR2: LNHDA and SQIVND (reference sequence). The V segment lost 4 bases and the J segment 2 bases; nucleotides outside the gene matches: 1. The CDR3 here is CASSKGQNYGYTF. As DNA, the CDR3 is TGTGCCAGTAGTAAGGGACAGAACTATGGCTACACCTTC.

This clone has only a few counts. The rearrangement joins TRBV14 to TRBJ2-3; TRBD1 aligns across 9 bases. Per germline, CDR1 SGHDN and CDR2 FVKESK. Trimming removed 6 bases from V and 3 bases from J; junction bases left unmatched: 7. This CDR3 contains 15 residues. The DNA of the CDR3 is TGTGCCAGCAGTCTGACAGGGGGTTTAACAGATACGCAGTATTTT. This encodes CASSLTGGLTDTQYF.

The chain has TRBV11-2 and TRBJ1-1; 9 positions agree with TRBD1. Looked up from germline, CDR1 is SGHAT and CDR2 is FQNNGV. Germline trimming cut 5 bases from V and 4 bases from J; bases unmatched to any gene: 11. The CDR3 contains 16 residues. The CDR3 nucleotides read TGTGCCAGCAGCCCAGCCCGGGACAGGGCAAGCACTGAAGCTTTCTTT. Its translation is CASSPARDRASTEAFF.

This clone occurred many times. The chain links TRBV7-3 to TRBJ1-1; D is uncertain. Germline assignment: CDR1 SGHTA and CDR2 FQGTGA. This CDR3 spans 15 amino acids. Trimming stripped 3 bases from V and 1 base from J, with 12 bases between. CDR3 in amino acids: CASSFPPPKNTEAFF. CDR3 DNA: TGTGCCAGCAGCTTCCCCCCCCCGAAGAACACTGAAGCTTTCTTT.

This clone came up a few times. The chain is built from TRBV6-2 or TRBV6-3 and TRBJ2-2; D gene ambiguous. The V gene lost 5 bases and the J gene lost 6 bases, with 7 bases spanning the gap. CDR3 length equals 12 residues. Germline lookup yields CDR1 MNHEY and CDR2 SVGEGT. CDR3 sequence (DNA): TGTGCCAGCAGTCCCTTCTCCGGGGAGCTGTTTTTT. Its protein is CASSPFSGELFF.

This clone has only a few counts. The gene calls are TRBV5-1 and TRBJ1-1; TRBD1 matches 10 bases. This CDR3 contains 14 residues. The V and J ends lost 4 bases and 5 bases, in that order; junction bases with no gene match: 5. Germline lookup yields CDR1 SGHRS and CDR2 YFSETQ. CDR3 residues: CASSVRDRGTEAFF. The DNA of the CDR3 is TGCGCCAGCAGCGTCCGGGACAGGGGAACTGAAGCTTTCTTT.

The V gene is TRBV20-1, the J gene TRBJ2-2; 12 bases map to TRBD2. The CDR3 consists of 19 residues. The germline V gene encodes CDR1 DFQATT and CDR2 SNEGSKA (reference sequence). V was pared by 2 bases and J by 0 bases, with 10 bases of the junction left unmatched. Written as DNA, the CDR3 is TGCAGTGCTAGAAAAGGTGGGCTAGCGGGAGGGCCGAACACCGGGGAGCTGTTTTTT. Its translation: CSARKGGLAGGPNTGELFF.

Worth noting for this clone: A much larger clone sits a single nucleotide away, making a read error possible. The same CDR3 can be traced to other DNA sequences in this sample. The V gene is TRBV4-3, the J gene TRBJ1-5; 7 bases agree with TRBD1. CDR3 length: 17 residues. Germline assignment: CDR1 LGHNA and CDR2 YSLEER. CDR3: CASSQTYRGYSNQPQHF. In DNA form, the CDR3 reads TGCGCTAGCAGCCAAACGTACAGGGGCTATAGCAATCAGCCCCAGCATTTT.

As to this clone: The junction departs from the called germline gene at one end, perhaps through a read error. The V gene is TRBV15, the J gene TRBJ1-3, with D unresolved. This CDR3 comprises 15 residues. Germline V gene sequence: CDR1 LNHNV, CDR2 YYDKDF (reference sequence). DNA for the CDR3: TGTGTCACCAGCAGAGAGGGTTTCTCTGGAAACACCATATATTTT. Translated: CVTSREGFSGNTIYF.

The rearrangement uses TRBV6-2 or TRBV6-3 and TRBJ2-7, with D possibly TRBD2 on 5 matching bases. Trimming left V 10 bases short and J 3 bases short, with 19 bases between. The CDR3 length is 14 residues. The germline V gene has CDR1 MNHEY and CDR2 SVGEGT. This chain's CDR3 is CATLWSGSLYEQYF. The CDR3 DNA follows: TGTGCCACACTATGGTCGGGGAGCCTCTACGAGCAGTACTTC.

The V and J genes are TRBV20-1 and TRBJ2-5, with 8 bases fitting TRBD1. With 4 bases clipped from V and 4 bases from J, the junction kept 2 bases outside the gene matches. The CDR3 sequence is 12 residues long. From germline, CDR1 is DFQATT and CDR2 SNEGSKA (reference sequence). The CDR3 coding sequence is TGCAGTGCTACAACAGGGGGAGAGACCCAGTACTTC. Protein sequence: CSATTGGETQYF.

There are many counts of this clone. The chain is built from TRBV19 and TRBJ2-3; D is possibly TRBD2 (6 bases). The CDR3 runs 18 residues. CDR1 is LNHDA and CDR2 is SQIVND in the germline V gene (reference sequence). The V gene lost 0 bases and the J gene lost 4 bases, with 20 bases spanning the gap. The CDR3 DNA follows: TGTGCCAGTAGTATAGATTCCCCTGGCGGGACCGGGGCAGATACGCAGTATTTT. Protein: CASSIDSPGGTGADTQYF.